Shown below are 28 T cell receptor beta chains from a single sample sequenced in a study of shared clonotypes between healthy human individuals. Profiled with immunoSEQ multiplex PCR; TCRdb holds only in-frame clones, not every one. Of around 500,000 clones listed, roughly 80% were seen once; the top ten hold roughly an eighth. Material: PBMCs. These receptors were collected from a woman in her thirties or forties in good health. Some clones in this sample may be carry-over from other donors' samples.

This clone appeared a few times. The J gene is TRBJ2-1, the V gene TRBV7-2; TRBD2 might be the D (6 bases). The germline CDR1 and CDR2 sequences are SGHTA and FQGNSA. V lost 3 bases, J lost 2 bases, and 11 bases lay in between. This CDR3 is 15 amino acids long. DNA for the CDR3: TGTGCCAGCAGCTTGCTGGGGGGTCCCTACAATGAGCAGTTCTTC. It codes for CASSLLGGPYNEQFF.

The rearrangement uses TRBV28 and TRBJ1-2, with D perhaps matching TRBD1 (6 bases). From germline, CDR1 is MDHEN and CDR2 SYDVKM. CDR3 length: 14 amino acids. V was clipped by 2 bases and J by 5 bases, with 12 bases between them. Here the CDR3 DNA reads TGTGCCAGCAGTTTAAATGGCAGGGGATATGGCTACACCTTC. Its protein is CASSLNGRGYGYTF.

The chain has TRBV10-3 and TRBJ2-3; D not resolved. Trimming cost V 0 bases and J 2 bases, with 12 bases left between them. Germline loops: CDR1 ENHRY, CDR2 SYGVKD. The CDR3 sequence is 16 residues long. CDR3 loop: CAISESAGGNTDTQYF. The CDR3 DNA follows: TGTGCCATCAGTGAGTCGGCCGGTGGGAACACAGATACGCAGTATTTT.

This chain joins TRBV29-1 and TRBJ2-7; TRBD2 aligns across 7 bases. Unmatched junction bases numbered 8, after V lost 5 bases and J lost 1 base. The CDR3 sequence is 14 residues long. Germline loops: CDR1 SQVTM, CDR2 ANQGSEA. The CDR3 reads CSVRGGSDSYEQYF. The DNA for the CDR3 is TGCAGCGTTCGGGGCGGGAGCGATTCCTACGAGCAGTACTTC.

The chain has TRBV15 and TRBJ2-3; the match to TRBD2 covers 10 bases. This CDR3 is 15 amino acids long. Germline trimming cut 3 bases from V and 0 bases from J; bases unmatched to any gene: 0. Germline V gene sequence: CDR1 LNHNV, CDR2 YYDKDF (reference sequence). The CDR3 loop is CATSRTSGSTDTQYF. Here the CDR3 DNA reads TGTGCCACCAGCAGGACTAGCGGGAGCACAGATACGCAGTATTTT.

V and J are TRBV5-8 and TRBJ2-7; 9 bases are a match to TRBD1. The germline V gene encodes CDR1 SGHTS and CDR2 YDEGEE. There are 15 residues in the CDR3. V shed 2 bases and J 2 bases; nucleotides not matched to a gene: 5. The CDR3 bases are TGTGCCAGCAGCTTCCGGGACAGGGTCCCCTACGAGCAGTACTTC. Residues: CASSFRDRVPYEQYF.

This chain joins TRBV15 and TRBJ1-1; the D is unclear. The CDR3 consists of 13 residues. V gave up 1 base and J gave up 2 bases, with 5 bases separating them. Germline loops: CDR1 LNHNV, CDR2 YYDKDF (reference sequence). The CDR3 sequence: CATSRGGNTEAFF. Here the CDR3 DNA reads TGTGCCACCAGCAGAGGGGGTAACACTGAAGCTTTCTTT.

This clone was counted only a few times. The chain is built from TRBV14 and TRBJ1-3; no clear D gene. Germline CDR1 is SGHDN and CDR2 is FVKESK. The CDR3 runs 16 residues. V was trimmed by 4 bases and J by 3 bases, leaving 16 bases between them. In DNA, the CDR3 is TGTGCCAGCAGCCTGATTGGGCCGAAGTTTGGAAACACCATATATTTT. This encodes CASSLIGPKFGNTIYF.

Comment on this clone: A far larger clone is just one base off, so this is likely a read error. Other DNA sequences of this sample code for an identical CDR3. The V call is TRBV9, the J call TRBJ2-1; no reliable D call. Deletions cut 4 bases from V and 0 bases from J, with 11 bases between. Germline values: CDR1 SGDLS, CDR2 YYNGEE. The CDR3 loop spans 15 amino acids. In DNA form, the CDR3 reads TGTGCCAGCAGCCCAACAGTAAGCTCCTACAATGAGCAGTTCTTC. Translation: CASSPTVSSYNEQFF.

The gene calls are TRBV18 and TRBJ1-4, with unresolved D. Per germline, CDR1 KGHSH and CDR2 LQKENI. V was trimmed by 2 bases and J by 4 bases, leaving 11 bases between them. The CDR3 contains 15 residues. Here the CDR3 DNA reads TGTGCCAGCTCACCAGCCGGGCAGTTTAATGAAAAACTGTTTTTT. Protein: CASSPAGQFNEKLFF. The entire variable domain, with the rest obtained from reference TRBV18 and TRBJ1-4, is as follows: NAGVMQNPRHLVRRRGQEARLRCSPMKGHSHVYWYRQLPEEGLKFMVYLQKENIIDESGMPKERFSAEFPKEGPSILRIQQVVRGDSAAYFCASSPAGQFNEKLFFGSGTQLSVL.

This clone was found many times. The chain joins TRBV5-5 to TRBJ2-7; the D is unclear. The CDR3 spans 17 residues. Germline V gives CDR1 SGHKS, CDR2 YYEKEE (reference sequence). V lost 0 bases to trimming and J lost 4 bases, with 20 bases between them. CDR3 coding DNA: TGTGCCAGCAGCTTGGTGAACCTCCAACTACATACATACGAGCAGTACTTC. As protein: CASSLVNLQLHTYEQYF.

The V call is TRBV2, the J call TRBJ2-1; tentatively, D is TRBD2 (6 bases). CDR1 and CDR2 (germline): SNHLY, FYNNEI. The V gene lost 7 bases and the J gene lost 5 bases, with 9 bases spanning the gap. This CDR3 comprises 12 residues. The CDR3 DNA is TGTGCCAGCATGCGGACTAACAATGAGCAGTTCTTC. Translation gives CASMRTNNEQFF.

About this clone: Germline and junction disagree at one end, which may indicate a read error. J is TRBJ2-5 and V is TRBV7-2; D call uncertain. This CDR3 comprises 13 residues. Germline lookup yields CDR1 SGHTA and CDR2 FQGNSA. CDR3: CASSPRAGDTQYF. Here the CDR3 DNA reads TGTGCTAGCAGCCCCCGAGCTGGAGATACCCAGTACTTC.

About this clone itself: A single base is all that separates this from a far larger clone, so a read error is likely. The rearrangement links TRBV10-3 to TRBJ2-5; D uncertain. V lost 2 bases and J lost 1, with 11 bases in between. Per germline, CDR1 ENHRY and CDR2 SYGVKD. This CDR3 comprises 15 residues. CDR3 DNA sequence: TGTGCCATCAGTGAGGTGACGGAACTCCAAGAGACCCAGTACTTC. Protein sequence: CAISEVTELQETQYF.

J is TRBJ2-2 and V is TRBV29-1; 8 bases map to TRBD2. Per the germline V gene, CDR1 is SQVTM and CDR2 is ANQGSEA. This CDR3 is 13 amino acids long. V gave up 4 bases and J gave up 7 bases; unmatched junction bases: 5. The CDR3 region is CSVVLAGLGELFF. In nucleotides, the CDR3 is TGCAGCGTTGTTCTAGCGGGCCTCGGGGAGCTGTTTTTT.

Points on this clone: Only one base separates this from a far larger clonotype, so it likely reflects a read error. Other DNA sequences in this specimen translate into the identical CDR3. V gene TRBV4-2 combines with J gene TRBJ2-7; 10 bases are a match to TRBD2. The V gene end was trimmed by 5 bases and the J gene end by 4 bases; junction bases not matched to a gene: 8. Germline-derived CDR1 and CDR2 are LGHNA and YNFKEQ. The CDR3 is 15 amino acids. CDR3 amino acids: CASSLEAGGPYEQYF. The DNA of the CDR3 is TGTGCCAGCAGCTTAGAAGCGGGGGGGCCGTACGAGCAGTACTTC.

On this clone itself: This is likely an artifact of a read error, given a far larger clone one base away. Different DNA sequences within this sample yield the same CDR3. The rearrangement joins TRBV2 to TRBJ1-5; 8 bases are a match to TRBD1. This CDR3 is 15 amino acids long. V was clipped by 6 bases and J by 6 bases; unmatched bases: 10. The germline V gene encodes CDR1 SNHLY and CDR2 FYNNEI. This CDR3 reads CASRRGTGAGQPQHF. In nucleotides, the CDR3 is TGTGCCAGCAGACGAGGGACAGGTGCCGGTCAGCCCCAGCATTTT. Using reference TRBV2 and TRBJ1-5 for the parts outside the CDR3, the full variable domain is EPEVTQTPSHQVTQMGQEVILRCVPISNHLYFYWYRQILGQKVEFLVSFYNNEISEKSEIFDDQFSVERPDGSNFTLKIRSTKLEDSAMYFCASRRGTGAGQPQHFGDGTRLSIL.

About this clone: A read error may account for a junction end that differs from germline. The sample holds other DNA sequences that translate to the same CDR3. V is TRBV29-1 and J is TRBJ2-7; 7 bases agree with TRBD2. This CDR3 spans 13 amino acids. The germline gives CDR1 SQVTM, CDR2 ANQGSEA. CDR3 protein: CSTAGVLAYEQYF. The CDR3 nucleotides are TGTAGCACTGCGGGAGTCCTGGCCTACGAGCAGTACTTC.

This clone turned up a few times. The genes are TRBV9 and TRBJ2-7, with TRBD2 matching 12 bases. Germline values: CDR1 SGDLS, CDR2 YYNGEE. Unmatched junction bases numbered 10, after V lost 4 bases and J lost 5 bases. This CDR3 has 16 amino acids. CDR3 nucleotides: TGTGCCAGCAGCCTAGCTAGCGGGAGGGCCGTGAACGAGCAGTACTTC. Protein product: CASSLASGRAVNEQYF.

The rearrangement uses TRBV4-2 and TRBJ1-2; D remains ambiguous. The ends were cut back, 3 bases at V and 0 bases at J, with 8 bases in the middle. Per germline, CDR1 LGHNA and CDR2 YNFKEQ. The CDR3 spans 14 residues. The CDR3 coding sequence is TGTGCCAGCAGCCACGCCGTTTCTAACTATGGCTACACCTTC. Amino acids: CASSHAVSNYGYTF.

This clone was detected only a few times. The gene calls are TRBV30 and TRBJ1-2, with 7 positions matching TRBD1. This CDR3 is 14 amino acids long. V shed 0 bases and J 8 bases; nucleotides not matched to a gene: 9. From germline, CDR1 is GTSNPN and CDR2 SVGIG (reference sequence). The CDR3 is CAWSVLEGAGGYTF. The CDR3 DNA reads TGTGCCTGGAGTGTACTAGAGGGGGCGGGCGGCTACACCTTC.

The CDR3 nucleotides are TGTGCCAGCAGCTTAGTTCGGCTAGGTTCGGGCTACACCTTC. It specifies CASSLVRLGSGYTF. This sequence joins TRBV7-8 and TRBJ1-2; D is undetermined. V was pared by 1 base and J by 8 bases, with 14 bases between. The CDR3 extends over 14 amino acids. Germline CDR1 is SGHVS and CDR2 is FQNEAQ.

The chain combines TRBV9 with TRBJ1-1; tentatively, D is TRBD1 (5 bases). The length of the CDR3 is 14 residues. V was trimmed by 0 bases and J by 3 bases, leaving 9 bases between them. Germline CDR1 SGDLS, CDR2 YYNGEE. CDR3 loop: CASSVDRGDTEAFF. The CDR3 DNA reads TGTGCCAGCAGCGTAGATAGGGGCGACACTGAAGCTTTCTTT.

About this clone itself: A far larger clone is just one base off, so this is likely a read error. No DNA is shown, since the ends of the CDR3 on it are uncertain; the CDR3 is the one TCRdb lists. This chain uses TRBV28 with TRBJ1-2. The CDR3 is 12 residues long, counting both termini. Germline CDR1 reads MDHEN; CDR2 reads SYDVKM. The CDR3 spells CTSSNSVGEGTF.

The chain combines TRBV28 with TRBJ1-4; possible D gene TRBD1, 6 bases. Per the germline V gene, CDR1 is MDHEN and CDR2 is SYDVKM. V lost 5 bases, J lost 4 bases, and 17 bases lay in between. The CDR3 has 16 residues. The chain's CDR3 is CASSPPPGHGNEKLFF. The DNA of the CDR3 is TGTGCCAGCAGTCCGCCTCCGGGACACGGTAATGAAAAACTGTTTTTT.

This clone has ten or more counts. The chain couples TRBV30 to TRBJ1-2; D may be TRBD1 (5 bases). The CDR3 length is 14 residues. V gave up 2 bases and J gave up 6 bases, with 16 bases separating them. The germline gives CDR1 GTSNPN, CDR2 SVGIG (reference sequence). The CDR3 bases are TGTGCCTGGAGTACCCTGCGGCAGGGCCATGGCTACACCTTC. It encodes CAWSTLRQGHGYTF.

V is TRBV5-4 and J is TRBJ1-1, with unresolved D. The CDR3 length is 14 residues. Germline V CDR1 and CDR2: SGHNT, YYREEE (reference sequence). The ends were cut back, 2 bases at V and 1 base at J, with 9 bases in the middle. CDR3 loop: CASSLFQRNTEAFF. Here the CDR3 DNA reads TGTGCCAGCAGCTTATTCCAGAGGAACACTGAAGCTTTCTTT.

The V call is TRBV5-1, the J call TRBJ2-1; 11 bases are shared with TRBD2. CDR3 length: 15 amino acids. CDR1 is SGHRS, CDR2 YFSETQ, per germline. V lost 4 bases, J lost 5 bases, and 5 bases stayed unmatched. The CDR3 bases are TGCGCCAGCAGCCCGGGACTAGCGGTGAACAATGAGCAGTTCTTC. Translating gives CASSPGLAVNNEQFF. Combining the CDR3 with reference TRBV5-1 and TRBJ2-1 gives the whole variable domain KAGVTQTPRYLIKTRGQQVTLSCSPISGHRSVSWYQQTPGQGLQFLFEYFSETQRNKGNFPGRFSGRQFSNSRSEMNVSTLELGDSALYLCASSPGLAVNNEQFFGPGTRLTVL.